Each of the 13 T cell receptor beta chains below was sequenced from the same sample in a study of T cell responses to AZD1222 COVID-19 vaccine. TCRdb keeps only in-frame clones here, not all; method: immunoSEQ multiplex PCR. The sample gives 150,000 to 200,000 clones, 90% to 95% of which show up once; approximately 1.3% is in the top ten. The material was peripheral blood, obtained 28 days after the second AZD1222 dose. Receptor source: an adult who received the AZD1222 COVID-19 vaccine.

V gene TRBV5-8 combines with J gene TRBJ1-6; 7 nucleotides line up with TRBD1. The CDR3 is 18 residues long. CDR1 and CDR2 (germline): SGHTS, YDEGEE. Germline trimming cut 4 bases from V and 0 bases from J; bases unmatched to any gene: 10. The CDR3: CASSRTGQQSSYNSPLHF. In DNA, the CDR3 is TGTGCCAGCAGCAGAACGGGACAGCAGAGCTCCTATAATTCACCCCTCCACTTT.

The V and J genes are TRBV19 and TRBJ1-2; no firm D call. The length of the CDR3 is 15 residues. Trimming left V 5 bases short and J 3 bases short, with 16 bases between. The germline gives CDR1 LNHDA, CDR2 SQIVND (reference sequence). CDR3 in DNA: TGTGCCAGTAGTCGTTCCCCCAGTCAGGACTATGGCTACACCTTC. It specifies CASSRSPSQDYGYTF. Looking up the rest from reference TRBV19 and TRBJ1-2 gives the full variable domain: DGGITQSPKYLFRKEGQNVTLSCEQNLNHDAMYWYRQDPGQGLRLIYYSQIVNDFQKGDIAEGYSVSREKKESFPLTVTSAQKNPTAFYLCASSRSPSQDYGYTFGSGTRLTVV.

The CDR3 protein is CASSFGYDGYTF. The CDR3 coding sequence is TGTGCCAGCAGCTTCGGGTACGATGGCTACACCTTC. J is TRBJ1-2 and V is TRBV7-9; D remains ambiguous. The germline CDR1 and CDR2 sequences are SEHNR and FQNEAQ (reference sequence). The CDR3 runs 12 residues. Deletions cut 3 bases from V and 6 bases from J, with 8 bases between. Supplemented by reference TRBV7-9 and TRBJ1-2, the full variable domain reads DTGVSQNPRHKITKRGQNVTFRCDPISEHNRLYWYRQTLGQGPEFLTYFQNEAQLEKSRLLSDRFSAERPKGSFSTLEIQRTEQGDSAMYLCASSFGYDGYTFGSGTRLTVV.

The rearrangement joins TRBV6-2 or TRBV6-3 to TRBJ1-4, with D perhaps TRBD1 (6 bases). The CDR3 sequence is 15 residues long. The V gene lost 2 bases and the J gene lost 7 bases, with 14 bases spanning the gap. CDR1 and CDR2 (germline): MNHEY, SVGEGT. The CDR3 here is CASSYRPGVGEKLFF. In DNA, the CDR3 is TGTGCCAGCAGTTACCGTCCAGGGGTTGGTGAAAAACTGTTTTTT.

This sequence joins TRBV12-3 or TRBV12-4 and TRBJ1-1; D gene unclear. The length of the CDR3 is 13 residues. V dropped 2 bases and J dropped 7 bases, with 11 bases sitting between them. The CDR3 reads CASSLFRRGEAFF. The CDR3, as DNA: TGTGCCAGCAGTTTATTCAGGAGAGGTGAAGCTTTCTTT.

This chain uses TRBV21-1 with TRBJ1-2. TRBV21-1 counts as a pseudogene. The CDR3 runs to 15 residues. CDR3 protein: CASSKVPRRRGGYTF. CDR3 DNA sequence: TGTGCCAGCAGCAAAGTCCCCAGACGGCGGGGAGGCTACACCTTC.

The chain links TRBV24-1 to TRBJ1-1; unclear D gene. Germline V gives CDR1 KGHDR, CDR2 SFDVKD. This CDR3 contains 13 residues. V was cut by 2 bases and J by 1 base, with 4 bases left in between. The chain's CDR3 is CATSDSPNTEAFF. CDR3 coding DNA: TGTGCCACCAGTGATTCCCCGAACACTGAAGCTTTCTTT.

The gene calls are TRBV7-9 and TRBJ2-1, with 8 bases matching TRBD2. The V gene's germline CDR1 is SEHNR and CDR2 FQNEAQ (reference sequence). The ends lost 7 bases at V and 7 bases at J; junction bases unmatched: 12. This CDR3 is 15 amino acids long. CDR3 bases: TGTGCCAGCACCACAAGGGGGACTAGTTGGAATGAGCAGTTCTTC. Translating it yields CASTTRGTSWNEQFF. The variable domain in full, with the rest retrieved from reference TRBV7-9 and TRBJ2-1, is DTGVSQNPRHKITKRGQNVTFRCDPISEHNRLYWYRQTLGQGPEFLTYFQNEAQLEKSRLLSDRFSAERPKGSFSTLEIQRTEQGDSAMYLCASTTRGTSWNEQFFGPGTRLTVL.

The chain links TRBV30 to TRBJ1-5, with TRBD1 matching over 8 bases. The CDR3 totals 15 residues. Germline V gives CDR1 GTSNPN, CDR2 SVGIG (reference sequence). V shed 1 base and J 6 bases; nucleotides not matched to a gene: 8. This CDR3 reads CAWSDPGQESQPQHF. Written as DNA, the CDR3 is TGTGCCTGGAGTGATCCGGGACAGGAATCTCAGCCCCAGCATTTT.

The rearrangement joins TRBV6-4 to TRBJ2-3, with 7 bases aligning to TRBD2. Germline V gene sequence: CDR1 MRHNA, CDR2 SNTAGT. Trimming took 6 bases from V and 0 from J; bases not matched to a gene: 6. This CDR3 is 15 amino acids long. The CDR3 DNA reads TGTGCCAGCAGAATCAGCGGGGTGAGCACAGATACGCAGTATTTT. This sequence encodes CASRISGVSTDTQYF.

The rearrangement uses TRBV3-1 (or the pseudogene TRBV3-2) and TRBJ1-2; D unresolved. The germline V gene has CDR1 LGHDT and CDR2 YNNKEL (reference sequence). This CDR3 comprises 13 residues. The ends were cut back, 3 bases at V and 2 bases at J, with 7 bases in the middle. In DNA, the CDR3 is TGTGCCAGCAGCCAGGGTTTAAACTATGGCTACACCTTC. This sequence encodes CASSQGLNYGYTF.

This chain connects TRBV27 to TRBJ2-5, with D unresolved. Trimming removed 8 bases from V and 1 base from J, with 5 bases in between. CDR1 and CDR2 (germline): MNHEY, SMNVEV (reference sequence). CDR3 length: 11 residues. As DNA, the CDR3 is TGTGCCAGCGGCCGCCAAGAGACCCAGTACTTC. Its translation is CASGRQETQYF.

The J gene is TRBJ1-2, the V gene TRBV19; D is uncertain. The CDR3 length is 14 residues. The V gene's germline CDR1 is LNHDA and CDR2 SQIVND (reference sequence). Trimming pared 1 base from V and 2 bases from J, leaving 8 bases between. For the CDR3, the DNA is TGTGCCAGTAGTATAGGGACCACAAACTATGGCTACACCTTC. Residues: CASSIGTTNYGYTF.